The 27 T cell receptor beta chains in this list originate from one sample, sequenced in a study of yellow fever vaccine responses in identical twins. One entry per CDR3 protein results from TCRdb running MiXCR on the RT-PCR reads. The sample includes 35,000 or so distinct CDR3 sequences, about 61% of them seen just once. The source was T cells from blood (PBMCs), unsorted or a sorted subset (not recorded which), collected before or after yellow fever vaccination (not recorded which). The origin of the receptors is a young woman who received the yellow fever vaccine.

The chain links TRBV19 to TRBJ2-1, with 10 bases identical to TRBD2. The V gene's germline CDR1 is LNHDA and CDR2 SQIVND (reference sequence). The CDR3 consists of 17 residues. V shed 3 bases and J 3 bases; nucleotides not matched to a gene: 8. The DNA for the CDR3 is TGTGCCAGTAGTATTTCCCTAACTAGCGGGGTCTACAATGAGCAGTTCTTC. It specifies CASSISLTSGVYNEQFF.

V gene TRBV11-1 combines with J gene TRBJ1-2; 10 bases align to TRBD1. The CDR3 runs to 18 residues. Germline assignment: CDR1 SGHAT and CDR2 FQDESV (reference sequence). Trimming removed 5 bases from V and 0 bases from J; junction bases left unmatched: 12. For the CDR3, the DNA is TGTGCCAGCAGCGGAGAGGGGACAGGGGCCTTAGCTAACTATGGCTACACCTTC. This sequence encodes CASSGEGTGALANYGYTF. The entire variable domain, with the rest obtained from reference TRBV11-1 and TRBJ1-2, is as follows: EAEVAQSPRYKITEKSQAVAFWCDPISGHATLYWYRQILGQGPELLVQFQDESVVDDSQLPKDRFSAERLKGVDSTLKIQPAELGDSAMYLCASSGEGTGALANYGYTFGSGTRLTVV.

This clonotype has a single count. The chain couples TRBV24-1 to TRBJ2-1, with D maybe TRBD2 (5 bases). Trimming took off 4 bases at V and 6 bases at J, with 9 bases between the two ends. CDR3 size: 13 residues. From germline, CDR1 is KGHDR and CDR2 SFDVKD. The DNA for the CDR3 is TGTGCCACCAGTGACCTGGGGAGCAATGAGCAGTTCTTC. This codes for CATSDLGSNEQFF.

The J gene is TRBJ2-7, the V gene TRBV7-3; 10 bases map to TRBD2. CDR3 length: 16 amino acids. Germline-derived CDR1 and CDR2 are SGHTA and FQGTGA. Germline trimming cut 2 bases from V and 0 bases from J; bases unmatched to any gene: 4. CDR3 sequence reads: CASSLLPSGGSYEQYF. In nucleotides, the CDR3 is TGTGCCAGCAGCTTACTTCCTAGCGGGGGCTCCTACGAGCAGTACTTC. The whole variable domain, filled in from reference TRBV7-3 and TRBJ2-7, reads GAGVSQTPSNKVTEKGKYVELRCDPISGHTALYWYRQSLGQGPEFLIYFQGTGAADDSGLPNDRFFAVRPEGSVSTLKIQRTERGDSAVYLCASSLLPSGGSYEQYFGPGTRLTVT.

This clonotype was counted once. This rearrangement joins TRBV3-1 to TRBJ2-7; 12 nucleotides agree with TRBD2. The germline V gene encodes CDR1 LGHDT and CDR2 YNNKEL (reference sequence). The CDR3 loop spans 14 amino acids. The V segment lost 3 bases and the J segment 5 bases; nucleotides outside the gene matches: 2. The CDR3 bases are TGTGCCAGCAGCCAGACTAGCGGGAGAGACGAGCAGTACTTC. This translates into CASSQTSGRDEQYF.

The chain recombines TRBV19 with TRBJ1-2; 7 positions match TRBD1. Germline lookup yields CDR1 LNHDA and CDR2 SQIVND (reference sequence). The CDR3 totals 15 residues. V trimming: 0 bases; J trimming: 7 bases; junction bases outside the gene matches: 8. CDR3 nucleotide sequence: TGTGCCAGTAGTATAGAGTCACAGGGGATCGGTGGCTACACCTTC. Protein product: CASSIESQGIGGYTF. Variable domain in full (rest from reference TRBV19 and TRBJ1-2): DGGITQSPKYLFRKEGQNVTLSCEQNLNHDAMYWYRQDPGQGLRLIYYSQIVNDFQKGDIAEGYSVSREKKESFPLTVTSAQKNPTAFYLCASSIESQGIGGYTFGSGTRLTVV.

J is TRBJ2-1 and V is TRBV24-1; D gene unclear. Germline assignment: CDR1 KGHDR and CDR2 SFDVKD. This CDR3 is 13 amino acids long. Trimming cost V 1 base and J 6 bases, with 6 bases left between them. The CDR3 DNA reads TGTGCCACCAGTGATTTCTCAGTCAATGAGCAGTTCTTC. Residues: CATSDFSVNEQFF.

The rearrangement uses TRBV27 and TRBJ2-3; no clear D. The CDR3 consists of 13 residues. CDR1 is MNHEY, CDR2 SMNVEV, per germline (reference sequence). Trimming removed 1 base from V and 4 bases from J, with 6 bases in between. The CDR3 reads CASSLFGPDTQYF. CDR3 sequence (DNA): TGTGCCAGCAGTTTATTTGGCCCAGATACGCAGTATTTT.

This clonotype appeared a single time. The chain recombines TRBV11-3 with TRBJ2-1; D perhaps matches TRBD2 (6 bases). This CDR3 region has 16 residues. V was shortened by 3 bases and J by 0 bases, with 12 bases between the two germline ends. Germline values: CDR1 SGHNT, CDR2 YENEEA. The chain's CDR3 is CASSLRRGSSYNEQFF. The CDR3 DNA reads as TGTGCCAGCAGCTTGAGGCGGGGCAGCTCCTACAATGAGCAGTTCTTC. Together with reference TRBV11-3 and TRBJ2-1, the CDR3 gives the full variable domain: EAGVVQSPRYKIIEKKQPVAFWCNPISGHNTLYWYLQNLGQGPELLIRYENEEAVDDSQLPKDRFSAERLKGVDSTLKIQPAELGDSAVYLCASSLRRGSSYNEQFFGPGTRLTVL.

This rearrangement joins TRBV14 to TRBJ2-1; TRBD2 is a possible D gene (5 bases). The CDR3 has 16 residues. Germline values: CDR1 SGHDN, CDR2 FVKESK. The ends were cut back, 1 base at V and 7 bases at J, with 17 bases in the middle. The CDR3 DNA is TGTGCCAGCAGCCAAGTTCCTAGCCCCGAAGGAAATGAGCAGTTCTTC. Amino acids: CASSQVPSPEGNEQFF.

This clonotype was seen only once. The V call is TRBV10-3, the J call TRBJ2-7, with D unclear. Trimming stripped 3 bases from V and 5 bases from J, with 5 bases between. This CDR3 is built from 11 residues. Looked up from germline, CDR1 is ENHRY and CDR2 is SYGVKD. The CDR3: CAISERDEQYF. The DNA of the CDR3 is TGTGCCATCAGTGAAAGGGACGAGCAGTACTTC.

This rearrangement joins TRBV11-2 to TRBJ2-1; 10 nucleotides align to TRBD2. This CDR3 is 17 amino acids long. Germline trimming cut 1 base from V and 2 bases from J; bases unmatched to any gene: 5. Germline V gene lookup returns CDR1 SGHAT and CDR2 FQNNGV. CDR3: CASSLGSSGSPYNEQFF. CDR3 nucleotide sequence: TGTGCCAGCAGCTTAGGCTCTAGCGGGAGTCCCTACAATGAGCAGTTCTTC.

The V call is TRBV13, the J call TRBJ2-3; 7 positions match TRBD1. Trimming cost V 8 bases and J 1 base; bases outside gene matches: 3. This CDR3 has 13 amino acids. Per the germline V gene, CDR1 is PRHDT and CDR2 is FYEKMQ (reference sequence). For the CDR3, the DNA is TGTGCCAGCCAAACAGGGGGCACAGATACGCAGTATTTT. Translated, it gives CASQTGGTDTQYF.

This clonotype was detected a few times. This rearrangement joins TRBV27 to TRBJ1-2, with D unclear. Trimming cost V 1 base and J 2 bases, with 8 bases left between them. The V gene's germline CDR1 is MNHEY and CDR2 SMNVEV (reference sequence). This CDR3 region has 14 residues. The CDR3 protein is CASSLFPGNYGYTF. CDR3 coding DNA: TGTGCCAGCAGTTTATTCCCAGGCAACTATGGCTACACCTTC.

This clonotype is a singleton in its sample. The CDR3 nucleotides read TGCGCCAGCAGCCAAAAAGAGTACCGGGGAGGTACTGAAGCTTTCTTT. It encodes CASSQKEYRGGTEAFF. The rearrangement uses TRBV4-3 and TRBJ1-1; D not certain. V was pared by 2 bases and J by 5 bases, with 18 bases between. Germline loops: CDR1 LGHNA, CDR2 YSLEER. CDR3 length: 16 residues.

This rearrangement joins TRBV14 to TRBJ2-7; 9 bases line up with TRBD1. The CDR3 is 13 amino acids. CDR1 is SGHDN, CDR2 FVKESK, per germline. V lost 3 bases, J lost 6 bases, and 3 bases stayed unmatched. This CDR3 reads CASSQGQGGEQYV. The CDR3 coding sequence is TGTGCCAGCAGCCAGGGACAGGGCGGCGAGCAGTACGTC.

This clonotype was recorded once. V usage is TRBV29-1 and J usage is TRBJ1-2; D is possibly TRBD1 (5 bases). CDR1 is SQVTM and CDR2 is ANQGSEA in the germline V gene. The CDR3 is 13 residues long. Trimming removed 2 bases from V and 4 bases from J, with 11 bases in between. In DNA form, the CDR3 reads TGCAGCGTTGAACTGGAGGGGCCCTATGGCTACACCTTC. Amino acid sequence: CSVELEGPYGYTF.

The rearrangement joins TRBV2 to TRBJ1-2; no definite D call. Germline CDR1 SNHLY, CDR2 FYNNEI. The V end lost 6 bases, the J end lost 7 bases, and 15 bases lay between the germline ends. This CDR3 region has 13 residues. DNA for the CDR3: TGTGCCAGCAGAGGGAGGGCAGCCGCTGGCTACACCTTC. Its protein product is CASRGRAAAGYTF. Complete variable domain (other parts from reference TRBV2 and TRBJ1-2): EPEVTQTPSHQVTQMGQEVILRCVPISNHLYFYWYRQILGQKVEFLVSFYNNEISEKSEIFDDQFSVERPDGSNFTLKIRSTKLEDSAMYFCASRGRAAAGYTFGSGTRLTVV.

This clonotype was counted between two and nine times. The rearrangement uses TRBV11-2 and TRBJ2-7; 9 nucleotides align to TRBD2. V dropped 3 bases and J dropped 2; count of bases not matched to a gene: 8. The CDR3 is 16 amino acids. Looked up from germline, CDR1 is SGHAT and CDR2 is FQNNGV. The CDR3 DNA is TGTGCCAGCAGCTTTTCGGTGACTAGCGGCACCTACGAGCAGTACTTC. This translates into CASSFSVTSGTYEQYF. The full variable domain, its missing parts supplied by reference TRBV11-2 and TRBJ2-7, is EAGVAQSPRYKIIEKRQSVAFWCNPISGHATLYWYQQILGQGPKLLIQFQNNGVVDDSQLPKDRFSAERLKGVDSTLKIQPAKLEDSAVYLCASSFSVTSGTYEQYFGPGTRLTVT.

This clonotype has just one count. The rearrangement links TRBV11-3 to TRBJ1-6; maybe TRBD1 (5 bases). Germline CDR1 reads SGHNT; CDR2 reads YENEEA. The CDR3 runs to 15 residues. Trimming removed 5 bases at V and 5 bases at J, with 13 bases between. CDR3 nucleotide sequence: TGTGCCAGCAGCCCTACGGGGGGAAATAATTCACCCCTCCACTTT. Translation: CASSPTGGNNSPLHF.

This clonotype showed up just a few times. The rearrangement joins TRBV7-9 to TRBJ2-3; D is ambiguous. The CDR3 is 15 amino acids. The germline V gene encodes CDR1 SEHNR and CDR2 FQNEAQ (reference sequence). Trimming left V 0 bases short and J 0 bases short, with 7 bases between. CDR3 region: CASSLARTSTDTQYF. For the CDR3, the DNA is TGTGCCAGCAGCTTAGCCAGAACGAGCACAGATACGCAGTATTTT.

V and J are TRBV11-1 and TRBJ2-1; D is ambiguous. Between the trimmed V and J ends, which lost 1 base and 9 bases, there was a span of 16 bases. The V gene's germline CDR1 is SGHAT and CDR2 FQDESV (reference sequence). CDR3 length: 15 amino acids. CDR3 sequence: CASSLVDSVGGEQFF. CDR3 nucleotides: TGTGCCAGCAGCTTAGTAGATTCGGTTGGCGGTGAGCAGTTCTTC. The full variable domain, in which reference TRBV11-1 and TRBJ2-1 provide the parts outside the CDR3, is EAEVAQSPRYKITEKSQAVAFWCDPISGHATLYWYRQILGQGPELLVQFQDESVVDDSQLPKDRFSAERLKGVDSTLKIQPAELGDSAMYLCASSLVDSVGGEQFFGPGTRLTVL.

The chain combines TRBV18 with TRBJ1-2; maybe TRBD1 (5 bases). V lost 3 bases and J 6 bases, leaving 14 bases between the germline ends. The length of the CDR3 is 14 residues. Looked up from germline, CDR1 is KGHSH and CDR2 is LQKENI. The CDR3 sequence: CASSPFRETDGYTF. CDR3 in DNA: TGTGCCAGCTCACCGTTCAGGGAAACCGATGGCTACACCTTC.

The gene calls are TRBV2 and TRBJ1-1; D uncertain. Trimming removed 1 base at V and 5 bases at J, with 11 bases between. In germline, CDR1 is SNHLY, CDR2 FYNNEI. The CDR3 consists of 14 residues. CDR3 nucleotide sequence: TGTGCCAGCAGTGAAGGCAGGTTCAATACTGAAGCTTTCTTT. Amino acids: CASSEGRFNTEAFF.

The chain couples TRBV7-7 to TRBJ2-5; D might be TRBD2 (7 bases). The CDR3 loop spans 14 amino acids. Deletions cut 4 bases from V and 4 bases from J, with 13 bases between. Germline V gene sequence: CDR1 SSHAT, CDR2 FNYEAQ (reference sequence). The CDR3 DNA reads TGTGCCAGCAGCTCCGAGGGGGGGCTAGAGACCCAGTACTTC. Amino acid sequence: CASSSEGGLETQYF.

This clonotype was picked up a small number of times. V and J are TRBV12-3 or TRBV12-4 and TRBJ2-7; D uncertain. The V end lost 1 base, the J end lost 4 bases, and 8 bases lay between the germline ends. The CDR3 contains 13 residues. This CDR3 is CASSLGRVYEQYF. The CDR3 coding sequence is TGTGCCAGCAGTTTAGGTCGAGTGTACGAGCAGTACTTC.

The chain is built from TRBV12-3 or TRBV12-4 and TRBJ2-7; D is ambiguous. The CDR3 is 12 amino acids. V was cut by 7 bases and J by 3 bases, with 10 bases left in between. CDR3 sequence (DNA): TGTGCCAGCAACAGCGCCGTCTACGAGCAGTACGTC. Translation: CASNSAVYEQYV.